Described below is a single T cell receptor (beta chain) sequence and its context. The data originate from a study of blood T cell repertoires in COVID-19. Study-wide background: Some COVID-19 samples were acute and others convalescent; all came from the United States, Italy and Spain. The analysed material was cDNA or gDNA that came from T cells, B-cell-depleted T cells, or PBMCs.

The method was immunoSEQ multiplex PCR; TCRdb's version includes in-frame clones alone and lacks a portion of them. Among fewer than 450,000 clones listed, over 70% were seen once. This CDR3 is 13 amino acids long. Trimming took 4 bases from V and 4 from J, leaving 9 bases between them. Germline-derived CDR1 and CDR2 are MRHNA and SNTAGT. The sequence was collected from a woman in her fifties or sixties with COVID-19, enrolled during active disease. The chain is built from TRBV6-4 and TRBJ2-3, with D hard to call. The sequencing sample was made of peripheral blood. For the CDR3, the DNA is TGTGCCAGCAGTGGATCGTCGGCAGATACGCAGTATTTT. Amino acids: CASSGSSADTQYF.